These 21 T cell receptor beta chains came from one sample sequenced in a study of early T cells in non-severe SARS-CoV-2 infection. One entry per CDR3 protein, called by TCRdb with MiXCR from the 5' RACE reads. The sample shows 50,000 to 60,000 distinct CDR3 sequences, less than 11% of them seen only once. Sequencing was done on a sample of whole blood. Every receptor here comes from an adult who was a healthcare worker with PCR-confirmed SARS-CoV-2 infection or an uninfected control (not recorded which).

This clonotype appeared many times. The chain employs TRBV7-8 and TRBJ1-2; weak D call: TRBD1 (5 bases). CDR1 is SGHVS and CDR2 is FQNEAQ in the germline V gene. The CDR3 length is 13 residues. V dropped 2 bases and J dropped 6 bases, with 10 bases sitting between them. The CDR3 is CASSLRGGDGYTF. The CDR3 DNA is TGTGCCAGCAGCTTACGGGGAGGGGATGGCTACACCTTC.

This clonotype was observed a handful of times. The chain has TRBV29-1 and TRBJ2-1; D is perhaps TRBD1 (5 bases). Germline loops: CDR1 SQVTM, CDR2 ANQGSEA. V lost 4 bases and J lost 6, with 7 bases in between. The CDR3 loop spans 11 amino acids. The CDR3 nucleotides read TGCAGCGTTGTCAGGGCCAATGAGCAGTTCTTC. Its protein product is CSVVRANEQFF.

The sample holds many counts of this clonotype. V usage is TRBV5-1 and J usage is TRBJ1-6, with D possibly matching TRBD1 (6 bases). The CDR3 spans 14 residues. Per the germline V gene, CDR1 is SGHRS and CDR2 is YFSETQ. V gave up 0 bases and J gave up 13 bases, with 14 bases separating them. CDR3 coding DNA: TGCGCCAGCAGCTTGGCAGGGGATCGCCCCCCCCTCCACTTT. Amino acid sequence: CASSLAGDRPPLHF.

The sample holds a few counts of this clonotype. This rearrangement joins TRBV12-3 or TRBV12-4 to TRBJ1-1; D gene ambiguous. This CDR3 has 13 amino acids. V lost 2 bases and J lost 2, with 6 bases in between. DNA for the CDR3: TGTGCCAGCAGTTTACAGCAAAACACTGAAGCTTTCTTT. The encoded protein is CASSLQQNTEAFF.

This clonotype appeared many times. The chain links TRBV28 to TRBJ2-4; no reliable D call. V was clipped by 1 base and J by 6 bases, with 19 bases between them. The CDR3 runs to 17 residues. CDR1 MDHEN and CDR2 SYDVKM come from the germline V gene. CDR3 residues: CASSLLVSLGKGNIQYF. The CDR3 DNA follows: TGTGCCAGCAGTTTATTGGTTTCCCTCGGCAAGGGAAACATTCAGTACTTC.

This chain joins TRBV29-1 and TRBJ2-5; TRBD1 is a possible D gene (5 bases). Germline values: CDR1 SQVTM, CDR2 ANQGSEA. The CDR3 runs to 13 residues. Trimming pared 4 bases from V and 1 base from J, leaving 10 bases between. The CDR3 here is CSVGQLLQETQYF. As DNA, the CDR3 is TGCAGCGTTGGACAGCTCCTCCAAGAGACCCAGTACTTC.

Ten or more counts support this clonotype. The rearrangement links TRBV7-6 to TRBJ2-2; tentative D call: TRBD1 (5 bases). Trimming took off 0 bases at V and 5 bases at J, with 10 bases between the two ends. The CDR3 sequence is 15 residues long. Germline V gene lookup returns CDR1 SGHVS and CDR2 FNYEAQ. The CDR3: CASSLARSGTGELFF. The CDR3 nucleotides read TGTGCCAGCAGCTTAGCGCGGTCAGGGACCGGGGAGCTGTTTTTT.

This clonotype was seen many times. The V and J genes are TRBV27 and TRBJ2-3; D gene ambiguous. This CDR3 contains 17 residues. In germline, CDR1 is MNHEY, CDR2 SMNVEV (reference sequence). The V gene lost 2 bases and the J gene lost 4 bases, with 19 bases spanning the gap. The chain's CDR3 is CASSLTSGDFFPDTQYF. CDR3 nucleotide sequence: TGTGCCAGCAGTTTAACATCTGGGGATTTTTTTCCAGATACGCAGTATTTT.

This clonotype was found a few times. The V and J genes are TRBV12-3 or TRBV12-4 and TRBJ2-2; D not certain. The V end lost 7 bases, the J end lost 2 bases, and 8 bases lay between the germline ends. The CDR3 contains 13 residues. The CDR3: CASKGLNTGELFF. The CDR3 bases are TGTGCCAGCAAAGGCCTTAACACCGGGGAGCTGTTTTTT.

This chain uses TRBV20-1 with TRBJ2-7, with 8 bases matching TRBD1. Trimming cost V 3 bases and J 4 bases; bases outside gene matches: 5. The CDR3 contains 13 residues. Germline CDR1 is DFQATT and CDR2 is SNEGSKA (reference sequence). CDR3 protein: CSARDRAGYEQYF. The CDR3 coding sequence is TGCAGTGCTAGGGACAGGGCCGGGTACGAGCAGTACTTC.

J is TRBJ2-7 and V is TRBV9, with D perhaps given as TRBD1 or TRBD2 (5 bases each). The germline V gene has CDR1 SGDLS and CDR2 YYNGEE. There are 13 residues in the CDR3. The V and J ends lost 0 bases and 7 bases respectively, with 11 bases between them. This CDR3 is CASSVAEWGEQYF. CDR3 DNA sequence: TGTGCCAGCAGCGTAGCAGAGTGGGGGGAGCAGTACTTC.

At least ten counts were recorded for this clonotype. This chain joins TRBV24-1 and TRBJ1-1; 7 nucleotides match TRBD1. Germline V CDR1 and CDR2: KGHDR, SFDVKD. This CDR3 comprises 13 residues. V was pared by 4 bases and J by 5 bases, with 3 bases of the junction left unmatched. The CDR3: CATSDYRGTEAFF. The CDR3 DNA reads as TGTGCCACCAGTGACTACAGGGGAACTGAAGCTTTCTTT.

This clonotype was found many times. This chain uses TRBV6-1 with TRBJ1-2; D call uncertain. Between the trimmed V and J ends, which lost 6 bases and 0 bases, there was a span of 8 bases. Germline assignment: CDR1 MNHNS and CDR2 SASEGT. The CDR3 has 13 residues. The CDR3 loop is CASREWANYGYTF. DNA of the CDR3: TGTGCCAGCAGAGAATGGGCTAACTATGGCTACACCTTC.

This clonotype was counted a few times. This chain joins TRBV12-3 or TRBV12-4 and TRBJ2-5, with a weak D call TRBD1 (7 bases). This CDR3 contains 12 residues. Trimming took off 6 bases at V and 7 bases at J, with 12 bases between the two ends. CDR3 sequence (DNA): TGTGCCAGCAGCTGGCAGGGGGGGACCCAGTACTTC. This codes for CASSWQGGTQYF.

As for this clonotype: A read error is possible here, since a much larger clone lies one base away. This chain links TRBV29-1 with TRBJ2-3; D possibly corresponds to TRBD2 (6 bases). V dropped 5 bases and J dropped 3 bases, with 12 bases sitting between them. Germline CDR1 is SQVTM and CDR2 is ANQGSEA. The CDR3 extends over 13 amino acids. This chain's CDR3 is CSVTRGLTDTQYF. The CDR3 DNA reads TGCAGCGTTACTCGGGGGTTGACAGATACGCAGTATTTT.

This clonotype was counted many times. The chain employs TRBV5-1 and TRBJ1-1; possible D gene TRBD1, 5 bases. V was clipped by 7 bases and J by 3 bases, with 16 bases between them. CDR1 is SGHRS, CDR2 YFSETQ, per germline. This CDR3 has 14 amino acids. The CDR3, as DNA: TGCGCCAGCGCGCTCGGGGGTAGTCACACTGAAGCTTTCTTT. This translates into CASALGGSHTEAFF.

The table lists this clonotype with many counts. The chain is built from TRBV28 and TRBJ1-1, with unresolved D. The ends were cut back, 3 bases at V and 11 bases at J, with 13 bases in the middle. There are 12 residues in the CDR3. Germline CDR1 is MDHEN and CDR2 is SYDVKM. For the CDR3, the DNA is TGTGCCAGCAGTTTGGCCTCCGAAGGGGCTTTCTTT. Its translation is CASSLASEGAFF.

This clonotype has ten or more counts. The chain has TRBV24-1 and TRBJ2-3; no clear D. The V end lost 4 bases, the J end lost 2 bases, and 9 bases lay between the germline ends. The CDR3 loop spans 14 amino acids. Germline assignment: CDR1 KGHDR and CDR2 SFDVKD. Here the CDR3 DNA reads TGTGCCACCAGTGAATCGGCATACACAGATACGCAGTATTTT. This gives the protein CATSESAYTDTQYF.

The chain is built from TRBV11-2 and TRBJ2-5; TRBD2 matches at 11 bases. The germline CDR1 and CDR2 sequences are SGHAT and FQNNGV. Germline trimming cut 5 bases from V and 4 bases from J; bases unmatched to any gene: 6. The CDR3 has 15 amino acids. CDR3 bases: TGTGCCAGCAGCACCACTAGCGGGAGAGGAGAGACCCAGTACTTC. Amino acid sequence: CASSTTSGRGETQYF.

This clonotype rates as medium-sized (0.01 to 0.1%). V and J are TRBV13 and TRBJ2-3; D gene unclear. Trimming cost V 4 bases and J 0 bases, with 11 bases left between them. The CDR3 length is 15 residues. Germline V CDR1 and CDR2: PRHDT, FYEKMQ (reference sequence). CDR3: CASSSLDASTDTQYF. The CDR3, as DNA: TGTGCCAGCAGCTCACTGGATGCTAGCACAGATACGCAGTATTTT. Filled out from reference TRBV13 and TRBJ2-3, the complete variable domain reads AAGVIQSPRHLIKEKRETATLKCYPIPRHDTVYWYQQGPGQDPQFLISFYEKMQSDKGSIPDRFSAQQFSDYHSELNMSSLELGDSALYFCASSSLDASTDTQYFGPGTRLTVL.

The sample holds one count of this clonotype. In DNA, the CDR3 is TGTGCCAGCAGCCCAGCAGGGGTCTCTGGAAACACCATATATTTT. It codes for CASSPAGVSGNTIYF. This sequence joins TRBV7-9 and TRBJ1-3, with TRBD1 as a possible D gene (6 bases). V lost 5 bases to trimming and J lost 0 bases, with 11 bases between them. Germline values: CDR1 SEHNR, CDR2 FQNEAQ (reference sequence). The CDR3 sequence is 15 residues long.